This T cell receptor beta chain originates from a study of cytomegalovirus exposure and HLA in healthy donors. Turning to this clone: Its antigen is still unknown.

Germline loops: CDR1 MNHEY, CDR2 SMNVEV (reference sequence). CDR3 size: 19 residues. The germline V and J ends were trimmed by 3 bases and 0 bases, with 20 bases remaining between them. Donors were nominally healthy when sampled, though unrecorded immune exposures were likely. Overall study results and limits: Presence/absence analyses assumed roughly uniform sequencing depth across donors. The study listed 150 to 200 cytomegalovirus-associated TCR beta chains.

A multiplex PCR was run with 60 Vbeta primers and 13 Jbeta primers. The table came from immunoSEQ multiplex PCR; TCRdb's copy has only in-frame clones and leaves some out. The sample lists roughly 200,000 clones, approximately 12% occurring once. Sequences were obtained from PBMCs. This TCR was recovered from a man aged 50 to 59 in good health and CMV-seropositive. The chain combines TRBV27 with TRBJ1-4, with D maybe TRBD1 (6 bases). The DNA for the CDR3 is TGTGCCAGCAGTTTCTACCCCGGGGACACGAGGGCAACTAATGAAAAACTGTTTTTT. This sequence encodes CASSFYPGDTRATNEKLFF.